The 7 T cell receptor beta chains reported below all come from one sample, sequenced in a study of brain T cells in children with intractable seizures. Generated by immunoSEQ multiplex PCR, the TCRdb table keeps only in-frame clones and is missing some. The data show 65,000 to 85,000 clones, around 93% seen once. The sample consisted of peripheral blood, taken at surgery. These receptors were collected from a boy under three years old with tuberous sclerosis and intractable seizures.

The gene calls are TRBV4-1 and TRBJ2-2, with D tentatively TRBD2 (7 bases). The CDR3 loop spans 20 amino acids. The germline V gene has CDR1 MGHRA and CDR2 YSYEKL. Trimming took off 1 base at V and 5 bases at J, with 26 bases between the two ends. CDR3 protein: CASSQGRPTRRGGNTGELFF. The CDR3 DNA reads TGCGCCAGCAGCCAAGGGCGTCCAACACGGAGGGGGGGCAATACCGGGGAGCTGTTTTTT.

This rearrangement joins TRBV13 to TRBJ1-2; D is ambiguous. The length of the CDR3 is 11 residues. CDR1 and CDR2 from the germline V gene are PRHDT and FYEKMQ (reference sequence). Trimming took off 8 bases at V and 8 bases at J, with 12 bases between the two ends. The CDR3 sequence: CASFESGGYTF. The CDR3 bases are TGTGCCAGCTTCGAGAGTGGCGGCTACACCTTC.

The chain combines TRBV6-4 with TRBJ1-2; 7 bases agree with TRBD1. This CDR3 region has 16 residues. V shed 7 bases, J shed 7 bases, and the junction held 18 bases outside the gene matches. Germline V lookup: CDR1 MRHNA, CDR2 SNTAGT. The DNA of the CDR3 is TGTGCCAGCACCACTCACTCGCTAGACAGGGTTTTTGGCTACACCTTC. It translates to CASTTHSLDRVFGYTF.

V usage is TRBV30 and J usage is TRBJ2-7; unclear D gene. V dropped 4 bases and J dropped 3 bases, with 7 bases sitting between them. Germline-derived CDR1 and CDR2 are GTSNPN and SVGIG (reference sequence). The CDR3 is made up of 11 amino acids. The CDR3 nucleotides read TGTGCCTGGAAGGCGGACTACGAGCAGTACTTC. This translates into CAWKADYEQYF.

The chain couples TRBV19 to TRBJ2-7, with no clear D. This CDR3 contains 13 residues. The germline gives CDR1 LNHDA, CDR2 SQIVND (reference sequence). Trimming removed 3 bases at V and 3 bases at J, with 9 bases between. This CDR3 is CASSIDIGYEQYF. CDR3 bases: TGTGCCAGTAGTATCGACATTGGCTACGAGCAGTACTTC.

The CDR3 nucleotides are TGCGCCAGCTCCGCGGGGATCCAAGAGACCCAGTACTTC. It yields the protein CASSAGIQETQYF. The gene calls are TRBV5-1 and TRBJ2-5, with D possibly being TRBD2 (6 bases). This CDR3 has 13 amino acids. Germline CDR1 reads SGHRS; CDR2 reads YFSETQ. Trimming shortened V by 7 bases and J by 1 base, and 11 bases separated the two germline ends. Combining the CDR3 with reference TRBV5-1 and TRBJ2-5 gives the whole variable domain KAGVTQTPRYLIKTRGQQVTLSCSPISGHRSVSWYQQTPGQGLQFLFEYFSETQRNKGNFPGRFSGRQFSNSRSEMNVSTLELGDSALYLCASSAGIQETQYFGPGTRLLVL.

The chain combines TRBV2 with TRBJ2-7; the D gene is possibly TRBD1 (5 bases). This CDR3 contains 15 residues. CDR1 and CDR2 (germline): SNHLY, FYNNEI. The germline V and J ends were trimmed by 5 bases and 0 bases, with 14 bases remaining between them. The CDR3: CASSSRVIHSYEQYF. The CDR3 DNA sequence: TGTGCCAGCAGTAGCAGGGTAATCCACTCCTACGAGCAGTACTTC.